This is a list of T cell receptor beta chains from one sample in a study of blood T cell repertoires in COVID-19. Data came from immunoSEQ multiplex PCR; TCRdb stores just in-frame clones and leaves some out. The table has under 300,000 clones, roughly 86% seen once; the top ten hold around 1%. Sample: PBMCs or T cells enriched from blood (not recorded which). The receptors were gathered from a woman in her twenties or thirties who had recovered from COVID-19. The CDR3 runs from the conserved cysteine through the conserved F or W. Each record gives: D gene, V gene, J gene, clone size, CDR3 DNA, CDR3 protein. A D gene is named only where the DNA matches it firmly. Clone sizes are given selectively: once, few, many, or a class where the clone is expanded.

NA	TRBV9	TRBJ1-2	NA	TGTGCCAGCAGCGCGGAGGCTAACTATGGCTACACCTTC	CASSAEANYGYTF
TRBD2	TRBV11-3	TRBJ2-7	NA	TGTGCCAGCAGCCCAGGGGCGGGGGGCGTCTCCTACGAGCAGTACTTC	CASSPGAGGVSYEQYF
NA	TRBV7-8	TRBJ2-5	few	TGTGCCAGCAGCTTGAACAGGGCTAGGGAGACCCAGTACTTC	CASSLNRARETQYF
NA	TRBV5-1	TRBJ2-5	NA	TGCGCCAGCAGCTTGGCCCGAGCGTACCAAGAGACCCAGTACTTC	CASSLARAYQETQYF
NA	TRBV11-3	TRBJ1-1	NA	TGTGCCAGCAGCCCAGGAAGTCAGGGCTTCACTGAAGCTTTCTTT	CASSPGSQGFTEAFF
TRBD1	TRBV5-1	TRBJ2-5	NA	TGCGCCAGCAGCTTAGGACAGGGGGCATCAGAGACCCAGTACTTC	CASSLGQGASETQYF
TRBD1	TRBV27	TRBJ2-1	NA	TGTGCCAGCAGTTTATTATTGGGACAGGGTAGCGATGAGCAGTTCTTC	CASSLLLGQGSDEQFF
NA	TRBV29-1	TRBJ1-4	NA	TGCAGCGTTGGACTTAATGAAAAACTGTTTTTT	CSVGLNEKLFF
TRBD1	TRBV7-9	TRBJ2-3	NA	TGTGCCAGCAGCGCCCCGACAGGGGGTGGAACAGATACGCAGTATTTT	CASSAPTGGGTDTQYF
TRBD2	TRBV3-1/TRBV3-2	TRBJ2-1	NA	TGTGCCAGCAGCCAAGCCCAGCGGGGGGGGTTTGAGCAGTTCTTC	CASSQAQRGGFEQFF
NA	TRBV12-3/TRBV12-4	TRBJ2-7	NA	TGTGCCAGCAGTCGAGGGCCTTACGAGCAGTACTTC	CASSRGPYEQYF
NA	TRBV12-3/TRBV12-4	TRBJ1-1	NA	TGTGCCAGCAGTCTCAAGGAGGACACTGAAGCTTTCTTT	CASSLKEDTEAFF
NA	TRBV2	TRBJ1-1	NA	TGTGTCACTTGTTTCAGCGGGGCGAACACTGAAGCTTTCTTT	CVTCFSGANTEAFF
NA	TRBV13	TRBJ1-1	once	TGTGCCAGCAGCTTAGGGACAGGATTCTACACTGAAGCTTTCTTT	CASSLGTGFYTEAFF
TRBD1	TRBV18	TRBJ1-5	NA	TGTGCCAGCTCACTCGGACAGGGGGGGGGCAATCAGCCCCAGCATTTT	CASSLGQGGGNQPQHF
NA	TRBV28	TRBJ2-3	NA	TGTGCCAGCAGTTTACCCCTCACAGATACGCAGTATTTT	CASSLPLTDTQYF
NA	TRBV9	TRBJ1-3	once	TGTGCCAGCAGCGTACAGGGGTCCCCAGACACCATATATTTT	CASSVQGSPDTIYF
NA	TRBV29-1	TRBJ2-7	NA	TGCAGCGTTGTGGGGTCCCGGGGCTACGAGCAGTACTTC	CSVVGSRGYEQYF
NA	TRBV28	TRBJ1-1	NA	TGTGCCAGCAGTTTTTTCGGGGGCACTGAAGCTTTCTTT	CASSFFGGTEAFF
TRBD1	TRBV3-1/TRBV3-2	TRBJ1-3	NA	TGTGCCAGCAGTGTCACAGGGGGAACTGGAAACACCATATATTTT	CASSVTGGTGNTIYF
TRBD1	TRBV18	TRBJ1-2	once	TGTGCCAGCTCACCACGGTCAGGGGGTGTACCAAACTATGGCTACACCTTC	CASSPRSGGVPNYGYTF
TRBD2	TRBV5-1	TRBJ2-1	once	TGCGCCAGCAGCTTTAGGTGGAGCGGGGACAATGAGCAGTTCTTC	CASSFRWSGDNEQFF
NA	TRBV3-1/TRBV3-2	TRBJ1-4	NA	TGTGCCAGCAGCCACCCATCACTGGAGGACAGACGCAATGAAAAACTGTTTTTT	CASSHPSLEDRRNEKLFF
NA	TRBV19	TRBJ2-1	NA	TGTGCCAGTAGTATAGTTCAGGGCCGATCTTACGATGAGCAGTTCTTC	CASSIVQGRSYDEQFF
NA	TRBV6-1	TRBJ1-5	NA	TGTGCCAGCAGTGAACTGTACAGGTCAGGGCCCCAGCATTTT	CASSELYRSGPQHF
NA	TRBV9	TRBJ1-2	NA	TGTGCCAGCAGCGTAGGGGTGGGCAACTATGGCTACACCTTC	CASSVGVGNYGYTF
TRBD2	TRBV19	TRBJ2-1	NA	TGTGCCAGTACAACTAGCGGGAGGTCATACAATGAGCAGTTCTTC	CASTTSGRSYNEQFF
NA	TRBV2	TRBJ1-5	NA	TGTGCCAGCACGGGGAGCAATCAGCCCCAGCATTTT	CASTGSNQPQHF
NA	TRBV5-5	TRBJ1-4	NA	TGTGCCAGCAGCTTGGATTGGCCAAGGAACCCGGGGGAAAAACTGTTTTTT	CASSLDWPRNPGEKLFF
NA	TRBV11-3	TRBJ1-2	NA	TGTGCCAGCAGCGCCCGGGGGTCTAACTATGGCTACACCTTC	CASSARGSNYGYTF
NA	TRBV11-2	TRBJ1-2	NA	TGTGCCAGCAGCCACGCGGGGAATGGTGGCTACACCTTC	CASSHAGNGGYTF
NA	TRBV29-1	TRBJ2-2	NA	TGCAGCGTTGAAAGTAGGGGCAGGTACACCGGGGAGCTGTTTTTT	CSVESRGRYTGELFF
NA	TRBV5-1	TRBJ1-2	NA	TGCGCCAGCAGCTTTGACAGCCTTAACTATGGCTACACCTTC	CASSFDSLNYGYTF
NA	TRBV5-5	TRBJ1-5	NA	TGTGCCAGCAGCCCCTTCAGATACAATCAGCCCCAGCATTTT	CASSPFRYNQPQHF
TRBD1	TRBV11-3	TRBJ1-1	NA	TGTGCCAGCAGCTCCCCCAGGACAGGGTTGAACACTGAAGCTTTCTTT	CASSSPRTGLNTEAFF
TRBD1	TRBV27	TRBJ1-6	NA	TGTGCCAGCAGTAGACAGGGCCCAGGGGTTTCACCCCTCCACTTT	CASSRQGPGVSPLHF
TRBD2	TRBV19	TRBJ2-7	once	TGTGCCAGTAGTATAACCGGACTAGTGGGCGAGCAGTACTTC	CASSITGLVGEQYF
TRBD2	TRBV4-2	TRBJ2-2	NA	TGTGCCAGCAGCCTGGGGACTAGCGGGAGCCCCGGCGGGGAGCTGTTTTTT	CASSLGTSGSPGGELFF
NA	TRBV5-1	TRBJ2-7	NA	TGCGCCAGCAGCTTGTGGGGAGCGTCTTGGTACGAGCAGTACTTC	CASSLWGASWYEQYF
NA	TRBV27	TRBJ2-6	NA	TGTGCCAGCAGTGCTAGCTCTGGGGCCAACGTCCTGACTTTC	CASSASSGANVLTF
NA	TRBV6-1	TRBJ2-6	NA	TGTGCCAGCAGTGAAGTTGTAACAGGCATCTCTGGGGCCAACGTCCTGACTTTC	CASSEVVTGISGANVLTF
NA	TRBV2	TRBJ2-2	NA	TGTGCCAGCAGTGACGATAGGGGCGGCGGGGAGCTGTTTTTT	CASSDDRGGGELFF
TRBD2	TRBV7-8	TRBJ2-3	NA	TGTGCCAGCAGCTTAAAAGCGGGGGGCTCCACAGATACGCAGTATTTT	CASSLKAGGSTDTQYF
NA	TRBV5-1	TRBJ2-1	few	TGCGCCAGCAGCTTGGTTGCCGGGGGCAATGAGCAGTTCTTC	CASSLVAGGNEQFF
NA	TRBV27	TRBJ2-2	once	TGTGCCAGCAGTTTGTTAGGGGGCACCGGGGAGCTGTTTTTT	CASSLLGGTGELFF
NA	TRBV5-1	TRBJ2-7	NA	TGCGCCAGCAGCTTGGAGCAGGTGACGGACGAGCAGTACTTC	CASSLEQVTDEQYF
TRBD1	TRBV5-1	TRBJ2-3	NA	TGCGCCAGCAGCTTGGGAGACAGGGCGACAGATACGCAGTATTTT	CASSLGDRATDTQYF
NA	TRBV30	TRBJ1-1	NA	TGTGCCTGGAGTTTCGGGGGATCTTTGAACACTGAAGCTTTCTTT	CAWSFGGSLNTEAFF
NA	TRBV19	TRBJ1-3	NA	TGTGCCAGCAGAACAGGGACCTGGGACACCATATATTTT	CASRTGTWDTIYF
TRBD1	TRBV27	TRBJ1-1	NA	TGTGCCAGCAGTTCGGGGACAGGGAGAATGAACACTGAAGCTTTCTTT	CASSSGTGRMNTEAFF
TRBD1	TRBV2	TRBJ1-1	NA	TGTGCCAGCAGAGAAGGGACAGCCTACACTGAAGCTTTCTTT	CASREGTAYTEAFF
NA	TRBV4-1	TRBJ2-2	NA	TGCGCCAGCAGCCAAGATAATGTGAGGGTGGGCCCTCCGAACACCGGGGAGCTGTTTTTT	CASSQDNVRVGPPNTGELFF